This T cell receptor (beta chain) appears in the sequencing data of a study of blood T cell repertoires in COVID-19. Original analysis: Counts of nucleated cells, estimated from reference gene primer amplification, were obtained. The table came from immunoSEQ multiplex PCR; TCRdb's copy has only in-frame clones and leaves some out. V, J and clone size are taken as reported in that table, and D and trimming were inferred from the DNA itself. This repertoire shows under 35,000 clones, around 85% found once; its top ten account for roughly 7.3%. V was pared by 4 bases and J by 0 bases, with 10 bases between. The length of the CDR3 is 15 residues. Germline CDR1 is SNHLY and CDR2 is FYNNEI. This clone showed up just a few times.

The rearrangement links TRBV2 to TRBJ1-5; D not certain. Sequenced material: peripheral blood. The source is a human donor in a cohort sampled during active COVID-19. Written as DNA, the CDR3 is TGTGCCAGCAGTGGTACGGGTTATAGCAATCAGCCCCAGCATTTT. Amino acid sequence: CASSGTGYSNQPQHF. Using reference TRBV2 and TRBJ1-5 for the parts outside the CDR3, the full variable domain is EPEVTQTPSHQVTQMGQEVILRCVPISNHLYFYWYRQILGQKVEFLVSFYNNEISEKSEIFDDQFSVERPDGSNFTLKIRSTKLEDSAMYFCASSGTGYSNQPQHFGDGTRLSIL.